This TCR beta chain was identified during a study of T cell responses to AZD1222 COVID-19 vaccine. To note about this clone: Antigen unknown.

The CDR3 contains 16 residues. Germline V lookup: CDR1 MNHEY, CDR2 SVGEGT. V was cut by 4 bases and J by 1 base, with 17 bases left in between. Repertoires were generated with immunoSEQ multiplex PCR, while TCRdb's copy carries only in-frame clones and drops some. The sample holds about 85,000 clones, 80% to 90% seen once. Study-wide results and caveats: Increased Spike-specific TCR breadth and depth were observed after two AZD1222 doses.

The sample here was peripheral blood, taken on day 0 of AZD1222 vaccination. This receptor was identified in an adult in good health. The chain carries TRBV6-2 or TRBV6-3 and TRBJ2-7; tentative D call: TRBD2 (6 bases). CDR3 in amino acids: CASSSPTFSGSYEQYF. The CDR3 region has the DNA TGTGCCAGCAGTTCCCCCACTTTCAGCGGGTCCTACGAGCAGTACTTC.